Sequencing of this TCR beta chain was carried out in a study of cytomegalovirus exposure and HLA in healthy donors. Study findings and constraints: It was shown in a later analysis that HLA-associated TCR beta chains were more clonally expanded than other, equally common chains. Later on, a genetic analysis was performed. It linked a missense variant in DCLRE1C with V- and J-gene trimming of TCR beta.

The PCR employed 60 Vbeta primers together with 13 Jbeta primers. In the original workflow: Among the unique TCR beta chains that a later analysis counted, about 81 million in all, about 11 million were shared. Only in-frame clones appear in the TCRdb table, and some are missing; sequencing was by immunoSEQ multiplex PCR. V and J calls and clone size are given by that table; D and trimming were obtained from the DNA. The sample holds under 150,000 clones, roughly four fifths seen once. With regard to this clone: The antigen is not known.

Germline V CDR1 and CDR2: MGHDK, SYGVNS. V was trimmed by 7 bases and J by 0 bases, leaving 4 bases between them. The CDR3 loop spans 13 amino acids. This rearrangement joins TRBV25-1 to TRBJ2-6; no firm D call. The sample comprised PBMCs. The sequence was collected from a male donor in good health and CMV-seronegative. The CDR3 DNA sequence: TGTGCCAGCAAGCCCTCTGGGGCCAACGTCCTGACTTTC. This encodes CASKPSGANVLTF.